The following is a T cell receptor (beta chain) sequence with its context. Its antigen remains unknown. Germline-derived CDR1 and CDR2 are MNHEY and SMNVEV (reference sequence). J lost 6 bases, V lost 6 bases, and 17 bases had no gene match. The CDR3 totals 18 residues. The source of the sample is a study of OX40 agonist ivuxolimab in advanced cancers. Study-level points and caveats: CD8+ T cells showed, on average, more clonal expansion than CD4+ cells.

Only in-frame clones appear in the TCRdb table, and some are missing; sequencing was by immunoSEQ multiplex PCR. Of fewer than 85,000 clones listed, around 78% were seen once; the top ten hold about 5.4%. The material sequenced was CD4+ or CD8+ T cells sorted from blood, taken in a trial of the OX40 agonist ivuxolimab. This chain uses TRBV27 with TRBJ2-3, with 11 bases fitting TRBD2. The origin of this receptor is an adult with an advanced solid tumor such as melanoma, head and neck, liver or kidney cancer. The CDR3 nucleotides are TGTGCCAGCAGCGGGACAGGGAGAACTAGCGGGAGCGGGGATACGCAGTATTTT. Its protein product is CASSGTGRTSGSGDTQYF.